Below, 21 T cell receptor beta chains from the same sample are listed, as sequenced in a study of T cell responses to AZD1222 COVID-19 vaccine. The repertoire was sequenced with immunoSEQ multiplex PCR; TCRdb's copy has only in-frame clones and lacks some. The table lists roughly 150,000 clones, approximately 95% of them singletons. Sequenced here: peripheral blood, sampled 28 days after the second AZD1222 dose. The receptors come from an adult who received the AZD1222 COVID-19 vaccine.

The CDR3 here is CASSQEKAEQFF. The CDR3 DNA sequence: TGCGCCAGCAGCCAAGAGAAAGCAGAGCAGTTCTTC. The chain is built from TRBV4-3 and TRBJ2-1, with D unclear. The CDR3 is 12 amino acids. Trimming removed 0 bases from V and 10 bases from J, with 7 bases in between. CDR1 LGHNA and CDR2 YSLEER come from the germline V gene.

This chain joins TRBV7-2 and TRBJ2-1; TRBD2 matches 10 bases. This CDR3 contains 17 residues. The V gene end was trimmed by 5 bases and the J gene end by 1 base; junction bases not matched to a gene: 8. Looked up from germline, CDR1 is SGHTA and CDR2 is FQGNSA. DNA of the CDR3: TGTGCCAGCAGCATGACTTTAGCGGGGGGTTCCTACAATGAGCAGTTCTTC. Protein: CASSMTLAGGSYNEQFF.

In DNA form, the CDR3 reads TGTGCCAGCAGCCCCGACAGATTAAACACTGAAGCTTTCTTT. Protein sequence: CASSPDRLNTEAFF. The chain couples TRBV11-1 to TRBJ1-1, with D possibly TRBD1 on 5 matching bases. V lost 5 bases and J lost 2, with 12 bases in between. The length of the CDR3 is 14 residues. Germline V gene sequence: CDR1 SGHAT, CDR2 FQDESV (reference sequence).

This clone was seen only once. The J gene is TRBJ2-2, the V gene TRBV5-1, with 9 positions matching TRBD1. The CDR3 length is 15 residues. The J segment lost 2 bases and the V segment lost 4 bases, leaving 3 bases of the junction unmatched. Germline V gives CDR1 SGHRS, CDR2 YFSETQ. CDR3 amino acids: CASSRGQGNTGELFF. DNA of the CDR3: TGCGCCAGCAGCAGGGGACAGGGAAACACCGGGGAGCTGTTTTTT.

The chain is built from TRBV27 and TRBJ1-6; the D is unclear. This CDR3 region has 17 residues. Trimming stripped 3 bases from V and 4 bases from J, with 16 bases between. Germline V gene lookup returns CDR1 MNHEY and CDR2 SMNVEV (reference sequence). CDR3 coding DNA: TGTGCCAGCAGTTTGGGGAGTGTGGGCGGATATAATTCACCCCTCCACTTT. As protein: CASSLGSVGGYNSPLHF.

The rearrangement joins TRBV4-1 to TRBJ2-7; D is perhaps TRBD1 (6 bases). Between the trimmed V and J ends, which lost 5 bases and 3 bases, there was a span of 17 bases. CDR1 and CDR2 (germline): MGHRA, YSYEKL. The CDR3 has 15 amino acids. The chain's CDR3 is CASSVRQAPLYEQYF. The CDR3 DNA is TGCGCCAGCAGCGTAAGACAGGCGCCTCTCTACGAGCAGTACTTC.

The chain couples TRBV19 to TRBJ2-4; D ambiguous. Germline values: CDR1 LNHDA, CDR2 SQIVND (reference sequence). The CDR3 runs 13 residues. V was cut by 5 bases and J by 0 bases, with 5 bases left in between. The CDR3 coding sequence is TGTGCCAGTAGTTTGCTAGCCAAAAACATTCAGTACTTC. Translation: CASSLLAKNIQYF.

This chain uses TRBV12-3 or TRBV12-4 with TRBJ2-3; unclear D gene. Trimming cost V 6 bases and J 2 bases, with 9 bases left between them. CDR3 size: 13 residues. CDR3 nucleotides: TGTGCCAGCAGCCTACAATCCACAGATACGCAGTATTTT. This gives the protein CASSLQSTDTQYF.

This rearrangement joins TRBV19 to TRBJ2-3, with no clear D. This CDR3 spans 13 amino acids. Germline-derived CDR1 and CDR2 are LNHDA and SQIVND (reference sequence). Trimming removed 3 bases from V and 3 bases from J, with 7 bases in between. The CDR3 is CASSILGTDTQYF. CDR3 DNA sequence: TGTGCCAGTAGTATTCTGGGGACAGATACGCAGTATTTT.

CDR3 protein: CASRPEGSGQYF. DNA for the CDR3: TGTGCCAGCAGGCCTGAAGGGTCTGGGCAGTACTTC. This chain connects TRBV2 to TRBJ2-4; D unresolved. Germline loops: CDR1 SNHLY, CDR2 FYNNEI. The V end was cut by 6 bases, the J end by 13 bases, with 16 bases between. The CDR3 has 12 residues. Filled out from reference TRBV2 and TRBJ2-4, the complete variable domain reads EPEVTQTPSHQVTQMGQEVILRCVPISNHLYFYWYRQILGQKVEFLVSFYNNEISEKSEIFDDQFSVERPDGSNFTLKIRSTKLEDSAMYFCASRPEGSGQYFGAGTRLSVL.

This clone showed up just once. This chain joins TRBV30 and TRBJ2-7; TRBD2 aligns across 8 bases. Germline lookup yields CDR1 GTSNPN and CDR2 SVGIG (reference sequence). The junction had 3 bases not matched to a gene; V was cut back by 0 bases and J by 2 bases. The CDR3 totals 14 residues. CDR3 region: CAWSVFSGAYEQYF. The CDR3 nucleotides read TGTGCCTGGAGTGTCTTTAGCGGGGCCTACGAGCAGTACTTC.

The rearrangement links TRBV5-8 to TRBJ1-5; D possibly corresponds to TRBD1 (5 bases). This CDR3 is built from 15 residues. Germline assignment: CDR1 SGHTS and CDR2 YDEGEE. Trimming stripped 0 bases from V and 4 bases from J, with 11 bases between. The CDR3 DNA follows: TGTGCCAGCAGCTTGGGCCTGGGGGGGAATCAGCCCCAGCATTTT. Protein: CASSLGLGGNQPQHF.

As DNA, the CDR3 is TGTGCCTGGAGTGGGGCGGCAGGACTATTCTATGGCTACACCTTC. It encodes CAWSGAAGLFYGYTF. V gene TRBV30 combines with J gene TRBJ1-2, with D unresolved. Trimming shortened V by 1 base and J by 4 bases, and 16 bases separated the two germline ends. Germline V gene lookup returns CDR1 GTSNPN and CDR2 SVGIG (reference sequence). CDR3 size: 15 residues.

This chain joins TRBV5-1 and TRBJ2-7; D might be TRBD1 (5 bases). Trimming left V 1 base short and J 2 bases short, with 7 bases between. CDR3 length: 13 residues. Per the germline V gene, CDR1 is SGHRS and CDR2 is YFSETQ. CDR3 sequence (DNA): TGCGCCAGCAGCTTGACAGGAACCTACGAGCAGTACTTC. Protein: CASSLTGTYEQYF. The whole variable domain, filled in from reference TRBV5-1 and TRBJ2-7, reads KAGVTQTPRYLIKTRGQQVTLSCSPISGHRSVSWYQQTPGQGLQFLFEYFSETQRNKGNFPGRFSGRQFSNSRSEMNVSTLELGDSALYLCASSLTGTYEQYFGPGTRLTVT.

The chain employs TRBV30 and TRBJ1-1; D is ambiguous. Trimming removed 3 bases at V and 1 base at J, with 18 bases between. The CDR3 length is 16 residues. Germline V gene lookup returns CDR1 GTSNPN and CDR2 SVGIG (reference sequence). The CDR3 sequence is CAWSLLYPLRNTEAFF. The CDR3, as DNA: TGTGCCTGGAGCCTTCTGTACCCCTTACGGAACACTGAAGCTTTCTTT.

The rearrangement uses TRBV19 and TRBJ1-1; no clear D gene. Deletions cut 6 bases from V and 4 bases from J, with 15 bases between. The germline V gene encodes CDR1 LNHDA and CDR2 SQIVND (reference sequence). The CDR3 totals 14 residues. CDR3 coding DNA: TGTGCCAGTAGACCCCCGAGAGCGCCCACTGAAGCTTTCTTT. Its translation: CASRPPRAPTEAFF.

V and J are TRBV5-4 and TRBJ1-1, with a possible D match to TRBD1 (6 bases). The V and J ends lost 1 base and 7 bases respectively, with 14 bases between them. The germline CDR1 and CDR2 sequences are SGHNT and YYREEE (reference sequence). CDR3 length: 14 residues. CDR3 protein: CASSLFGGGHEAFF. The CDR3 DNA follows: TGTGCCAGCAGCTTGTTCGGGGGCGGTCATGAAGCTTTCTTT.

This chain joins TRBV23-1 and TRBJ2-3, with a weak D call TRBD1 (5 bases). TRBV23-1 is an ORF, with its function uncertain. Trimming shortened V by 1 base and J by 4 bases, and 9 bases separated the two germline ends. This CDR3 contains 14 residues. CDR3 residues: CASSQYSRADTQYF. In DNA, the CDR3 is TGCGCCAGCAGTCAATATTCCAGGGCAGATACGCAGTATTTT.

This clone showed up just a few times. The CDR3 DNA follows: TGTGCCAGCAGCTTGGAAAGCTCCTACGAGCAGTACTTC. Translation: CASSLESSYEQYF. The V gene is TRBV5-6, the J gene TRBJ2-7; no clear D. The CDR3 totals 13 residues. Deletions cut 0 bases from V and 0 bases from J, with 4 bases between. In germline, CDR1 is SGHDT, CDR2 YYEEEE.

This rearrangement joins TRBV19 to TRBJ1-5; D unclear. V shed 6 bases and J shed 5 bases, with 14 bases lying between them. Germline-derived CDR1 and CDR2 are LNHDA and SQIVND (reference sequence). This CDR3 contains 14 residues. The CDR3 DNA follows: TGTGCCAGTAGCCCGAGCACGTACCATCAGCCCCAGCATTTT. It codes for CASSPSTYHQPQHF.

CDR3 sequence reads: CASSQRQTTQETQYF. The DNA of the CDR3 is TGTGCCAGCAGCCAAAGGCAAACTACACAAGAGACCCAGTACTTC. V is TRBV7-2 and J is TRBJ2-5; D unresolved. V lost 5 bases and J lost 2, with 15 bases in between. Germline assignment: CDR1 SGHTA and CDR2 FQGNSA. The length of the CDR3 is 15 residues.